What follows are 11 T cell receptor beta chains derived from one specimen sequenced in a study of blood T cell repertoires in COVID-19. Clones were sequenced by immunoSEQ multiplex PCR, and TCRdb holds only the in-frame ones, with some missing. The sample includes 380,000 or so clones, 70% to 90% of them seen just once. What was sequenced was PBMCs or T cells enriched from blood (not recorded which). Receptors were obtained from a woman aged 30 to 39 with acute COVID-19.

The sample holds one count of this clone. The V and J genes are TRBV7-8 and TRBJ1-1; perhaps TRBD1 as D (5 bases). The germline gives CDR1 SGHVS, CDR2 FQNEAQ. This CDR3 contains 14 residues. V was cut by 1 base and J by 7 bases, with 13 bases left in between. The CDR3 is CASSLVGGEDEAFF. The CDR3 region has the DNA TGTGCCAGCAGCTTAGTCGGAGGGGAGGATGAAGCTTTCTTT.

A word on this clone: The sample has other DNA sequences that encode this CDR3 too. The gene calls are TRBV7-2 and TRBJ1-2; 8 nucleotides align to TRBD1. The CDR3 sequence is 14 residues long. Germline values: CDR1 SGHTA, CDR2 FQGNSA. V was pared by 3 bases and J by 2 bases, with 2 bases of the junction left unmatched. The CDR3 DNA reads TGTGCCAGCAGCTTGGGGACAGGCAACTATGGCTACACCTTC. It specifies CASSLGTGNYGYTF.

The chain recombines TRBV15 with TRBJ1-2; 8 bases map to TRBD1. CDR1 is LNHNV, CDR2 YYDKDF, per germline (reference sequence). The length of the CDR3 is 16 residues. The junction had 11 bases not matched to a gene; V was cut back by 4 bases and J by 4 bases. The CDR3: CATSITNGTGGYGYTF. The CDR3 bases are TGTGCCACCAGCATCACGAACGGGACAGGTGGCTATGGCTACACCTTC.

The genes are TRBV20-1 and TRBJ1-1; D uncertain. CDR3 length equals 11 residues. Germline CDR1 reads DFQATT; CDR2 reads SNEGSKA (reference sequence). Trimming removed 3 bases from V and 6 bases from J, with 8 bases in between. The CDR3: CSARAASEAFF. In DNA form, the CDR3 reads TGCAGTGCTAGGGCCGCCTCTGAAGCTTTCTTT.

V and J are TRBV18 and TRBJ2-1; 8 bases align to TRBD1. The germline V gene encodes CDR1 KGHSH and CDR2 LQKENI. Trimming removed 3 bases from V and 9 bases from J; junction bases left unmatched: 7. The CDR3 runs 14 residues. CDR3: CASSPPWTGTEQFF. In DNA, the CDR3 is TGTGCCAGCTCACCTCCCTGGACAGGGACTGAGCAGTTCTTC.

The V call is TRBV12-5, the J call TRBJ2-2; D possibly corresponds to TRBD1 (6 bases). The germline CDR1 and CDR2 sequences are LGHNT and FRNRAP. The V end was cut by 2 bases, the J end by 7 bases, with 14 bases between. The CDR3 totals 15 residues. The CDR3 coding sequence is TGTGCTAGTGGTTTGAGCACAGGGTACGGCGGGGAGCTGTTTTTT. As protein: CASGLSTGYGGELFF.

This clone was recorded a few times. V is TRBV29-1 and J is TRBJ2-1, with D tentatively TRBD2 (6 bases). CDR3 length: 14 residues. Trimming left V 5 bases short and J 1 base short, with 12 bases between. Germline CDR1 is SQVTM and CDR2 is ANQGSEA. CDR3 DNA sequence: TGCAGCGTTTTGACTAGAGTATCCTACAATGAGCAGTTCTTC. Its protein product is CSVLTRVSYNEQFF.

This chain uses TRBV6-5 with TRBJ1-1; tentatively, D is TRBD1 (6 bases). Trimming removed 5 bases at V and 4 bases at J, with 14 bases between. CDR1 MNHEY and CDR2 SVGAGI come from the germline V gene. The CDR3 has 14 amino acids. The CDR3 DNA follows: TGTGCCAGCAGTCCCGGGGGAGGGGGCACTGAAGCTTTCTTT. This gives the protein CASSPGGGGTEAFF.

The chain couples TRBV5-1 to TRBJ1-4, with D unclear. Germline V gene sequence: CDR1 SGHRS, CDR2 YFSETQ. This CDR3 has 14 amino acids. V lost 1 base, J lost 4 bases, and 8 bases lay in between. CDR3 bases: TGCGCCAGCAGCTTGCTGGCGGGTAATGAAAAACTGTTTTTT. Protein sequence: CASSLLAGNEKLFF. The variable domain in full, completed from reference TRBV5-1 and TRBJ1-4, reads KAGVTQTPRYLIKTRGQQVTLSCSPISGHRSVSWYQQTPGQGLQFLFEYFSETQRNKGNFPGRFSGRQFSNSRSEMNVSTLELGDSALYLCASSLLAGNEKLFFGSGTQLSVL.

The chain has TRBV9 and TRBJ2-6; 11 bases align to TRBD1. Germline assignment: CDR1 SGDLS and CDR2 YYNGEE. V was pared by 0 bases and J by 2 bases, with 4 bases of the junction left unmatched. CDR3 length equals 18 residues. CDR3 region: CASSVVGQGVPGANVLTF. DNA for the CDR3: TGTGCCAGCAGCGTAGTGGGACAGGGGGTTCCTGGGGCCAACGTCCTGACTTTC.

This clone has only one observation. The chain joins TRBV19 to TRBJ2-3; D gene unclear. There are 16 residues in the CDR3. V dropped 1 base and J dropped 1 base, with 12 bases sitting between them. The germline gives CDR1 LNHDA, CDR2 SQIVND (reference sequence). The CDR3 reads CASSIGPGLGTDTQYF. CDR3 nucleotides: TGTGCCAGTAGTATAGGGCCGGGTCTAGGCACAGATACGCAGTATTTT.